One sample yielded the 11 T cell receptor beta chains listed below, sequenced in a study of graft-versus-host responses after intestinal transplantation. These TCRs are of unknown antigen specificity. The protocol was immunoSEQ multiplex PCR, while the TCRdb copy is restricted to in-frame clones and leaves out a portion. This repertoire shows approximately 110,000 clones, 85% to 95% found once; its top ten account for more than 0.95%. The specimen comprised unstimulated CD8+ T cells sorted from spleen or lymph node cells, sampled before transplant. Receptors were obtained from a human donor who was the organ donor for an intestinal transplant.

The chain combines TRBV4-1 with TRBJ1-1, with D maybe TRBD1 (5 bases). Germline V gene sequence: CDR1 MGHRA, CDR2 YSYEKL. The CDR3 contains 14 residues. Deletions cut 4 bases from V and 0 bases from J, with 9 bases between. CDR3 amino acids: CASSLDRLNTEAFF. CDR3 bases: TGCGCCAGCAGCCTAGACAGACTGAACACTGAAGCTTTCTTT.

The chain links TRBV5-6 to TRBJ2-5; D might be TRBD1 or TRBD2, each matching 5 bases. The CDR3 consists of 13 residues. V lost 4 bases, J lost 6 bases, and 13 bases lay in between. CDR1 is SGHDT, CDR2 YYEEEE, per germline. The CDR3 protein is CASSIGTGKTQYF. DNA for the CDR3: TGTGCCAGCAGCATCGGGACGGGCAAGACCCAGTACTTC. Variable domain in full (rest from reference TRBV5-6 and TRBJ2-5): DAGVTQSPTHLIKTRGQQVTLRCSPKSGHDTVSWYQQALGQGPQFIFQYYEEEERQRGNFPDRFSGHQFPNYSSELNVNALLLGDSALYLCASSIGTGKTQYFGPGTRLLVL.

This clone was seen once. CDR3 nucleotide sequence: TGCGCCAGCAGCCTTAGCGGCCTCGAATGGGAGACCCAGTACTTC. It encodes CASSLSGLEWETQYF. The rearrangement uses TRBV4-1 and TRBJ2-5, with D possibly matching TRBD2 (6 bases). Trimming removed 4 bases at V and 5 bases at J, with 17 bases between. CDR1 and CDR2 (germline): MGHRA, YSYEKL. CDR3 length: 15 residues.

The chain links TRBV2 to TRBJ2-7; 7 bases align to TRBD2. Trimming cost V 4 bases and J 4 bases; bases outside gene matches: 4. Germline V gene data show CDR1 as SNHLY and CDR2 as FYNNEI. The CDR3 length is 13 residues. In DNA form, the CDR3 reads TGTGCCAGCAGTGCTAGCGGAGCTTACGAGCAGTACTTC. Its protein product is CASSASGAYEQYF. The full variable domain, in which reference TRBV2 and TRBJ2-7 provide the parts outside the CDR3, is EPEVTQTPSHQVTQMGQEVILRCVPISNHLYFYWYRQILGQKVEFLVSFYNNEISEKSEIFDDQFSVERPDGSNFTLKIRSTKLEDSAMYFCASSASGAYEQYFGPGTRLTVT.

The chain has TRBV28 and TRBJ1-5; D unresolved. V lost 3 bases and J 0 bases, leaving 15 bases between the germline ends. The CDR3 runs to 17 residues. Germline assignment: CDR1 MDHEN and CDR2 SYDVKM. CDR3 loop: CASSFFGPRYSNQPQHF. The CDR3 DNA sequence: TGTGCCAGCAGTTTCTTTGGGCCCCGCTATAGCAATCAGCCCCAGCATTTT.

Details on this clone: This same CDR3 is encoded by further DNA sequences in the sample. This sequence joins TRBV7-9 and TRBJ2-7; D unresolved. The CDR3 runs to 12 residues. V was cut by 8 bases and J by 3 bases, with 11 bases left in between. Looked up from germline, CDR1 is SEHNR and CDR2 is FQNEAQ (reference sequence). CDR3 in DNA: TGTGCCAGCGGGGAAGGAGTCTACGAGCAGTACTTC. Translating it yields CASGEGVYEQYF.

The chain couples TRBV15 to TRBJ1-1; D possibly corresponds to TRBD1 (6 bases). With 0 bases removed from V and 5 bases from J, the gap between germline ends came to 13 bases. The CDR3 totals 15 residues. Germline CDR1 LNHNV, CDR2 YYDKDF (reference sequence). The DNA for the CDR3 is TGTGCCACCAGCAGAGATTCCGGGGGCGGAACTGAAGCTTTCTTT. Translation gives CATSRDSGGGTEAFF.

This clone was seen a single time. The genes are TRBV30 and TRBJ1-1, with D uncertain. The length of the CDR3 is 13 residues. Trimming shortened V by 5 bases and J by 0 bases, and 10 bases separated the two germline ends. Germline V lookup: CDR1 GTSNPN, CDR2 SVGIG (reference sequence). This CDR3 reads CAWARSMNTEAFF. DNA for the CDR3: TGTGCCTGGGCAAGGTCCATGAACACTGAAGCTTTCTTT.

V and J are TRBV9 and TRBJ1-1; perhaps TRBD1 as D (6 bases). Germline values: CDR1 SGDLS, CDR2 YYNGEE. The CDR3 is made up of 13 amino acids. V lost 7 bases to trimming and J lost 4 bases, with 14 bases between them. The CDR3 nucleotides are TGTGCCAGCGGGACAAGAGACAGCACTGAAGCTTTCTTT. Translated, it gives CASGTRDSTEAFF.

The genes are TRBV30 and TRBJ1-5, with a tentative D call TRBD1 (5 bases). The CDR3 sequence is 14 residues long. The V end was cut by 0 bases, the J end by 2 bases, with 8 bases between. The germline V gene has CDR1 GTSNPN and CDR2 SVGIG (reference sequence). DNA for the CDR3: TGTGCCTGGAGTGTAGGAGGGGGCAATCAGCCCCAGCATTTT. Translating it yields CAWSVGGGNQPQHF.

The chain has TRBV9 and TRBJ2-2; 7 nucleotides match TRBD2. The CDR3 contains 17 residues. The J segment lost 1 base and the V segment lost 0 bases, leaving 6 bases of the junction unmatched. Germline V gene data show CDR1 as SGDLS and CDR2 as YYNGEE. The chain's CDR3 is CASSVGLASGNTGELFF. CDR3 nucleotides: TGTGCCAGCAGCGTAGGACTGGCTAGCGGGAACACCGGGGAGCTGTTTTTT.